This entry lists 20 T cell receptor beta chains sequenced from one sample in a study of OX40 agonist ivuxolimab in advanced cancers. Only in-frame clones appear in the TCRdb table, and some are missing; sequencing was by immunoSEQ multiplex PCR. The repertoire has about 75,000 clones, roughly 90% of them found once; the top ten carry around 8.2%. The sequences come from CD4+ or CD8+ T cells sorted from blood, collected in a trial of the OX40 agonist ivuxolimab. The source of these receptors is an adult with an advanced solid tumor such as melanoma, head and neck, liver or kidney cancer.

This sequence joins TRBV6-6 and TRBJ1-2; 7 bases are shared with TRBD1. CDR3 length: 13 residues. Germline values: CDR1 MNHNY, CDR2 SVGAGI (reference sequence). V shed 10 bases, J shed 7 bases, and the junction held 12 bases outside the gene matches. CDR3 sequence reads: CATTLRGQVGYTF. CDR3 coding DNA: TGTGCCACAACTCTTCGAGGACAGGTTGGCTACACCTTC.

In DNA form, the CDR3 reads TGTGCCAGCAGTCCTTTTTCGGAAAGCGAGCAGTACTTC. Residues: CASSPFSESEQYF. This chain links TRBV6-5 with TRBJ2-7; D is unresolved. The ends were cut back, 5 bases at V and 6 bases at J, with 14 bases in the middle. Germline V CDR1 and CDR2: MNHEY, SVGAGI. This CDR3 spans 13 amino acids.

The chain uses TRBV6-5 and TRBJ1-2; possibly TRBD1 for D (5 bases). Trimming left V 8 bases short and J 5 bases short, with 12 bases between. The CDR3 covers 12 residues. From germline, CDR1 is MNHEY and CDR2 SVGAGI. The CDR3 nucleotides are TGTGCCAGCGCCGGGGGGGGATATGGCTACACCTTC. Translating gives CASAGGGYGYTF.

The rearrangement joins TRBV18 to TRBJ2-2; D gene uncertain. With 2 bases removed from V and 0 bases from J, the gap between germline ends came to 1 base. The V gene's germline CDR1 is KGHSH and CDR2 LQKENI. The CDR3 sequence is 13 residues long. Here the CDR3 DNA reads TGTGCCAGCTCACCATCGAACACCGGGGAGCTGTTTTTT. Translation gives CASSPSNTGELFF.

The chain employs TRBV7-3 and TRBJ1-1; D call uncertain. The germline V gene encodes CDR1 SGHTA and CDR2 FQGTGA. This CDR3 contains 13 residues. The V gene lost 5 bases and the J gene lost 3 bases, with 10 bases spanning the gap. The CDR3 sequence is CASSRSLDTEAFF. In nucleotides, the CDR3 is TGTGCCAGCAGCCGCTCGCTGGACACTGAAGCTTTCTTT. Using reference TRBV7-3 and TRBJ1-1 for the parts outside the CDR3, the full variable domain is GAGVSQTPSNKVTEKGKYVELRCDPISGHTALYWYRQSLGQGPEFLIYFQGTGAADDSGLPNDRFFAVRPEGSVSTLKIQRTERGDSAVYLCASSRSLDTEAFFGQGTRLTVV.

This clone was recorded once. The rearrangement uses TRBV7-9 and TRBJ1-2; D is ambiguous. In germline, CDR1 is SEHNR, CDR2 FQNEAQ (reference sequence). The CDR3 totals 16 residues. Trimming left V 3 bases short and J 1 base short, with 15 bases between. The DNA of the CDR3 is TGTGCCAGCAGCTTTAACGCGAGGAGGGATAACTATGGCTACACCTTC. This translates into CASSFNARRDNYGYTF.

V usage is TRBV6-5 and J usage is TRBJ1-2, with TRBD1 as a possible D gene (6 bases). Trimming took off 2 bases at V and 8 bases at J, with 18 bases between the two ends. The germline V gene encodes CDR1 MNHEY and CDR2 SVGAGI. This CDR3 comprises 15 residues. The CDR3 region is CASSYAQGGQWGYTF. In DNA, the CDR3 is TGTGCCAGCAGTTACGCCCAGGGTGGACAGTGGGGCTACACCTTC.

This clone was seen a handful of times. This rearrangement joins TRBV20-1 to TRBJ2-5; D is unresolved. The CDR3 runs to 11 residues. The germline CDR1 and CDR2 sequences are DFQATT and SNEGSKA (reference sequence). Trimming left V 4 bases short and J 5 bases short, with 8 bases between. CDR3 sequence reads: CSAMTRETQYF. In nucleotides, the CDR3 is TGCAGTGCTATGACACGGGAGACCCAGTACTTC.

The rearrangement links TRBV7-2 to TRBJ2-3, with 8 bases that match TRBD1. The V gene's germline CDR1 is SGHTA and CDR2 FQGNSA. The CDR3 runs 14 residues. Trimming removed 5 bases from V and 5 bases from J; junction bases left unmatched: 6. DNA for the CDR3: TGTGCCAGCAGCCCTCGACAGGGGTTAGATACGCAGTATTTT. It codes for CASSPRQGLDTQYF.

V is TRBV30 and J is TRBJ1-2; 8 bases align to TRBD1. With 2 bases clipped from V and 7 bases from J, the junction kept 6 bases outside the gene matches. This CDR3 has 13 amino acids. Germline CDR1 and CDR2: GTSNPN and SVGIG (reference sequence). As DNA, the CDR3 is TGTGCCTGGAGTTACAGGGGGATCATTGGCTACACCTTC. As protein: CAWSYRGIIGYTF. Together with reference TRBV30 and TRBJ1-2, the CDR3 gives the full variable domain: SQTIHQWPATLVQPVGSPLSLECTVEGTSNPNLYWYRQAAGRGLQLLFYSVGIGQISSEVPQNLSASRPQDRQFILSSKKLLLSDSGFYLCAWSYRGIIGYTFGSGTRLTVV.

This chain links TRBV6-5 with TRBJ2-2, with 9 bases fitting TRBD1. The trim removed 6 bases at V and 6 bases at J, leaving 2 bases unmatched. Germline V gene lookup returns CDR1 MNHEY and CDR2 SVGAGI. This CDR3 is 13 amino acids long. Here the CDR3 reads CASRDRGSGELFF. The CDR3 DNA is TGTGCCAGCAGGGACAGGGGTTCCGGGGAGCTGTTTTTT.

The chain couples TRBV19 to TRBJ2-4, with D tentatively TRBD2 (6 bases). CDR3 size: 13 residues. Between the trimmed V and J ends, which lost 4 bases and 8 bases, there was a span of 12 bases. Germline V gene sequence: CDR1 LNHDA, CDR2 SQIVND (reference sequence). CDR3: CASSKEGPHIQYF. The CDR3 coding sequence is TGTGCCAGTAGTAAGGAGGGGCCGCACATTCAGTACTTC.

CDR3 nucleotide sequence: TGTGCCAGCAGTTCCAAGACAACGGGGGGAAACACCATATATTTT. It codes for CASSSKTTGGNTIYF. The gene calls are TRBV11-3 and TRBJ1-3; D not certain. Germline CDR1 is SGHNT and CDR2 is YENEEA. This CDR3 has 15 residues. Trimming removed 6 bases from V and 4 bases from J, with 16 bases in between.

The chain has TRBV7-2 and TRBJ2-7; 12 bases are a match to TRBD2. V lost 1 base, J lost 12 bases, and 4 bases stayed unmatched. Germline V CDR1 and CDR2: SGHTA, FQGNSA. This CDR3 contains 13 residues. CDR3 sequence reads: CASSLGLAGAPYF. The CDR3 DNA reads TGTGCCAGCAGCTTAGGACTAGCGGGGGCTCCGTACTTC.

The chain recombines TRBV23-1 with TRBJ2-1; 8 bases match TRBD1. TRBV23-1 carries the ORF label, with uncertain function. The CDR3 has 14 residues. The V gene end was trimmed by 8 bases and the J gene end by 7 bases; junction bases not matched to a gene: 10. CDR3: CASGPGGRYNEQFF. The DNA of the CDR3 is TGCGCCAGCGGACCAGGGGGCCGGTATAATGAGCAGTTCTTC.

This clone showed up just a few times. The gene calls are TRBV7-9 and TRBJ2-5, with D hard to call. The CDR3 sequence is 10 residues long. V lost 3 bases and J 6 bases, leaving 2 bases between the germline ends. Germline CDR1 and CDR2: SEHNR and FQNEAQ (reference sequence). CDR3 in amino acids: CASSLKTQYF. CDR3 in DNA: TGTGCCAGCAGCTTGAAGACCCAGTACTTC. The variable domain in full, with the rest retrieved from reference TRBV7-9 and TRBJ2-5, is DTGVSQNPRHKITKRGQNVTFRCDPISEHNRLYWYRQTLGQGPEFLTYFQNEAQLEKSRLLSDRFSAERPKGSFSTLEIQRTEQGDSAMYLCASSLKTQYFGPGTRLLVL.

V and J are TRBV19 and TRBJ2-3; D is possibly TRBD1 (5 bases). Trimming shortened V by 1 base and J by 8 bases, and 7 bases separated the two germline ends. This CDR3 has 12 residues. Germline assignment: CDR1 LNHDA and CDR2 SQIVND (reference sequence). CDR3 in DNA: TGTGCCAGTAGTATAGGGCAGGGTACGCAGTATTTT. Its protein is CASSIGQGTQYF.

This chain joins TRBV18 and TRBJ2-7; 9 nucleotides match TRBD2. The J segment lost 0 bases and the V segment lost 4 bases, leaving 4 bases of the junction unmatched. This CDR3 has 15 residues. The germline CDR1 and CDR2 sequences are KGHSH and LQKENI. This chain's CDR3 is CASSLSGGVSYEQYF. CDR3 coding DNA: TGTGCCAGCTCACTTAGCGGGGGCGTCTCCTACGAGCAGTACTTC.

The chain carries TRBV5-1 and TRBJ1-1; the match to TRBD1 covers 7 bases. CDR1 is SGHRS, CDR2 YFSETQ, per germline. Germline trimming cut 4 bases from V and 0 bases from J; bases unmatched to any gene: 9. The CDR3 has 16 residues. Here the CDR3 reads CASSAYRGEMNTEAFF. CDR3 nucleotides: TGCGCCAGCAGCGCCTACAGGGGAGAGATGAACACTGAAGCTTTCTTT.

This chain connects TRBV4-2 to TRBJ2-7, with D possibly called TRBD1 or TRBD2 (5 bases each). Trimming removed 1 base from V and 5 bases from J, with 15 bases in between. Germline V gene sequence: CDR1 LGHNA, CDR2 YNFKEQ. The CDR3 runs 15 residues. The CDR3 reads CASSQVAGGRDEQYF. The CDR3 region has the DNA TGTGCCAGCAGCCAAGTGGCTGGGGGTCGCGACGAGCAGTACTTC.